This T cell receptor (beta chain) derives from a study of blood T cells in healthy people across ages. General study results and limits: The recorded TCR beta diversity per million T cells decreased in a roughly linear manner with age.

V was trimmed by 0 bases and J by 2 bases, leaving 21 bases between them. The CDR3 is 19 residues long. The V gene's germline CDR1 is LGHDT and CDR2 YNNKEL (reference sequence). Points on this clonotype: Its specificity is unknown.

A second about 6 to 12 cycle PCR used barcoded and J-beta primers. One entry per CDR3 protein, called by TCRdb with MiXCR from the 5' RACE reads. The sample has 1.4 million to 1.5 million distinct CDR3 sequences; approximately 42% are singletons. This sequence originates from a woman aged 18 to 35 in good health. The chain has TRBV3-1 and TRBJ2-3; weak D call: TRBD2 (6 bases). The sequenced sample consisted of blood. CDR3 sequence: CASSQEGGGGTTYTDTQYF. For the CDR3, the DNA is TGTGCCAGCAGCCAAGAGGGTGGCGGCGGGACGACTTACACAGATACGCAGTATTTT.